This TCR beta chain was recorded in a study of blood T cell repertoires in COVID-19. Study as a whole: COVID-19 samples from acute and convalescent phases originated in the United States, Italy and Spain. Nucleic acid was either cDNA or gDNA, and it came from T cells, B-cell-depleted T cells, or PBMCs.

Each participant's cohort was designated according to participant-reported clinical history. Germline CDR1 and CDR2: LNHDA and SQIVND (reference sequence). Trimming took 5 bases from V and 5 from J; bases not matched to a gene: 12. The length of the CDR3 is 17 residues. Authors' analysis steps: Amplification from reference gene primers served as the basis for estimated nucleated cell counts. Method: immunoSEQ multiplex PCR; TCRdb's copy keeps in-frame clones and lacks some. V and J calls and clone size are those listed in that table; D and trimming were worked out from the DNA. The sample carries about 180,000 clones, roughly 89% recorded once.

V gene TRBV19 combines with J gene TRBJ1-4, with 9 nucleotides matching TRBD1. Sequenced: PBMCs or T cells enriched from blood (not recorded which). The TCR originated in a woman aged 35 to 49 with acute COVID-19. The CDR3 loop reads CASSDRDRVTRNEKLFF. CDR3 DNA sequence: TGTGCCAGTAGTGACCGGGACAGGGTAACTCGGAATGAAAAACTGTTTTTT.